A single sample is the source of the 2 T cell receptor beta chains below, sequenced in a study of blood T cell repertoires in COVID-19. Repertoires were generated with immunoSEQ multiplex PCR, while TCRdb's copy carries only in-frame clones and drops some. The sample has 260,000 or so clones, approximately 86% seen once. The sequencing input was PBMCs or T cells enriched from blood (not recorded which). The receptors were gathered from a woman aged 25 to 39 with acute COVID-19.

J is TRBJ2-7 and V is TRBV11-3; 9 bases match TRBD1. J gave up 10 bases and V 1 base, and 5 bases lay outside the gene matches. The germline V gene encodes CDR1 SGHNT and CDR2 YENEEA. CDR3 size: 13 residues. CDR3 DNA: TGTGCCAGCAGCTTAGCAGGGACAGGGAATCAGTACTTC. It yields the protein CASSLAGTGNQYF.

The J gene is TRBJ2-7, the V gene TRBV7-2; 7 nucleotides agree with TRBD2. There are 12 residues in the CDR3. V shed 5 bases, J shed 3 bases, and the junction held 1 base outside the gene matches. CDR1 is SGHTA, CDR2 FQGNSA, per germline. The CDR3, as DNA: TGTGCCAGCAGCCCGGGGGGCTACGAGCAGTACTTC. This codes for CASSPGGYEQYF. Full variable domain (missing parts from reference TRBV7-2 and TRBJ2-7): GAGVSQSPSNKVTEKGKDVELRCDPISGHTALYWYRQSLGQGLEFLIYFQGNSAPDKSGLPSDRFSAERTGGSVSTLTIQRTQQEDSAVYLCASSPGGYEQYFGPGTRLTVT.